Listed below are T cell receptor beta chains from one sample, sequenced in a study of blood T cell repertoires in COVID-19. Using immunoSEQ multiplex PCR, the repertoire was profiled, and TCRdb retains in-frame clones only, with some absent. The data contain some 200,000 clones, approximately 90% of them singletons. Sequenced sample: PBMCs or T cells enriched from blood (not recorded which). These receptors all come from a woman in her 30s who had recovered from COVID-19. The CDR3 runs from the conserved cysteine through the conserved F or W. A D gene is named only where the DNA matches it firmly. Size is stated for part of the rows, as once, few or many counts, or as a class when the clone is expanded.

j_call | d_call | clone_size | v_call | cdr3_nt | cdr3_aa
TRBJ2-7 | - | - | TRBV25-1 | TGTGCCAGCAGTGACCCCCGAGTTGGCGGGATCTCCGAGCAGTACTTC | CASSDPRVGGISEQYF
TRBJ2-7 | - | once | TRBV4-3 | TGCGCCAGCAGCCAGCCCGACGGGAGAGAGCAGTACTTC | CASSQPDGREQYF
TRBJ1-5 | TRBD1 | few | TRBV4-2 | TGTGCCAGCAGCCAAGAGACAGGGGTAAATTCGCCCCAGCATTTT | CASSQETGVNSPQHF
TRBJ2-7 | - | - | TRBV7-2 | TGTGCCAGCAGCTTAACAGGGCCGGGCGAGCAGTACTTC | CASSLTGPGEQYF
TRBJ2-4 | TRBD1 | once | TRBV6-6 | TGTGCCAGCAGTCCGGGGACAGTCAAAAACATTCAGTACTTC | CASSPGTVKNIQYF
TRBJ2-7 | TRBD2 | - | TRBV2 | TGTGCCAGCATACGGACTAGCGCGTCCTACGAGCAGTACTTC | CASIRTSASYEQYF
TRBJ1-1 | - | - | TRBV7-3 | TGTGCCAGCAGCTTATACGCCGACAAGACTGAAGCTTTCTTT | CASSLYADKTEAFF
TRBJ1-5 | TRBD1 | - | TRBV2 | TGTGCCAGCAGTGGACAGGGTGACAATCAGCCCCAGCATTTT | CASSGQGDNQPQHF
TRBJ1-2 | - | - | TRBV19 | TGTGCCAGTAGTATATCTGGACAGTTACTTACTAACTATGGCTACACCTTC | CASSISGQLLTNYGYTF
TRBJ1-2 | - | once | TRBV27 | TGTGCCAGCAGTGATGGAGGGCTACATGGCTACACCTTC | CASSDGGLHGYTF
TRBJ2-3 | TRBD2 | few | TRBV5-1 | TGCGCCAGCAGCCCGGGACTAGCAACCATGGATACGCAGTATTTT | CASSPGLATMDTQYF
TRBJ1-1 | - | - | TRBV7-9 | TGTGCCAGCAGCGCCAGTGATCGCGGCACTGAAGCTTTCTTT | CASSASDRGTEAFF
TRBJ2-1 | TRBD1 | - | TRBV24-1 | TGTGCCACCAGTGACTATACAGGGGGCCACTCCTACAATGAGCAGTTCTTC | CATSDYTGGHSYNEQFF
TRBJ2-1 | TRBD2 | - | TRBV11-1 | TGTGCCAGCAGCATCTTGACTAGCGGGAGTTCCCATGAGCAGTTCTTC | CASSILTSGSSHEQFF
TRBJ2-7 | - | - | TRBV7-8 | TGTGCCAGCAGCTTAGCGGGACTGCACACCTACGAGCAGTACTTC | CASSLAGLHTYEQYF
TRBJ2-3 | TRBD2 | - | TRBV3-1/TRBV3-2 | TGTGCCAGCAGCCAAGACTTCGGACTAGCGGGGGGTAATACGCAGTATTTT | CASSQDFGLAGGNTQYF
TRBJ1-1 | - | - | TRBV27 | TGTGCCAGCAAAATTACAGGAAGGACTGAAGCTTTCTTT | CASKITGRTEAFF
TRBJ1-1 | - | - | TRBV6-5 | TGTGCCAGCAGTTACCAGGGAGGGATCACTGAAGCTTTCTTT | CASSYQGGITEAFF
TRBJ2-5 | TRBD2 | - | TRBV5-1 | TGCGCCAGCAGCTTGGATTCTAGCGGGGGGCACCAAGAGACCCAGTACTTC | CASSLDSSGGHQETQYF
TRBJ1-2 | TRBD1 | - | TRBV29-1 | TGCAGCGCTTCGGGACAGGCCTTAGGGGGCTACACCTTC | CSASGQALGGYTF
TRBJ2-3 | TRBD1 | - | TRBV28 | TGTGCCAGCGGATCTACAGGGGACCCTTCTAGCACAGATACGCAGTATTTT | CASGSTGDPSSTDTQYF
TRBJ2-5 | TRBD1 | - | TRBV18 | TGTGCCAGCTCACGAATTACAGGGGGAGAAGAGACCCAGTACTTC | CASSRITGGEETQYF
TRBJ1-2 | - | - | TRBV15 | TGTGCCACCAGCAGAGAGGGGGGAGGCTGGTCTGGCTACACCTTC | CATSREGGGWSGYTF
TRBJ1-2 | TRBD1 | few | TRBV7-2 | TGTGCCAGCAGCTTAGCGCAAGGTCAACAGGGGAAATTTGGCTACACCTTC | CASSLAQGQQGKFGYTF
TRBJ2-1 | - | - | TRBV3-1/TRBV3-2 | TGTGCCAGCAGCTCCAAGCGCCCTAGCCATAACTCGTTCTTC | CASSSKRPSHNSFF
TRBJ1-6 | - | - | TRBV7-9 | TGTGCCAGCAGCTTAGAAGGTACGGGAAGGAGGTCACCCCTCCACTTT | CASSLEGTGRRSPLHF
TRBJ1-5 | - | many | TRBV4-3 | TGCGCCAGCAGCCAAGATTTTGTAAATAGCAATCAGCCCCAGCATTTT | CASSQDFVNSNQPQHF
TRBJ1-1 | - | - | TRBV2 | TGTGCCAGCAGTGTTATTATAACTGAAGCTTTCTTT | CASSVIITEAFF
TRBJ2-6 | - | once | TRBV9 | TGTGCCAGCAGCGTAGTAGAGATGTCCGGGGCCAACGTCCTGACTTTC | CASSVVEMSGANVLTF
TRBJ1-1 | - | - | TRBV13 | TGTGCCAGCAGCTTAGGCACAGGGATCATGAACACTGAAGCTTTCTTT | CASSLGTGIMNTEAFF
TRBJ2-5 | TRBD1 | medium-sized | TRBV3-1/TRBV3-2 | TGTGCCAGCAGCCATGGGACAGGGGGGGCAGAGACCCAGTACTTC | CASSHGTGGAETQYF
TRBJ2-2 | - | - | TRBV6-2/TRBV6-3 | TGTGCCAGCAGTTACGATTTCCCAGCCCCGGGGACCGGGGAGCTGTTTTTT | CASSYDFPAPGTGELFF
TRBJ2-1 | TRBD1 | few | TRBV7-3 | TGTGCCAGCAGCCAGGCCCGGACAGGATACAATGAGCAGTTCTTC | CASSQARTGYNEQFF
TRBJ1-1 | - | - | TRBV27 | TGTGCCAGCAGTTCCTACATGTCAGGGAACACTGAAGCTTTCTTT | CASSSYMSGNTEAFF
TRBJ1-4 | - | - | TRBV10-3 | TGTGCCATCAGTGCCCCGGGGAATGAAAAACTGTTTTTT | CAISAPGNEKLFF
TRBJ1-2 | - | - | TRBV30 | TGTGCCTGGAGTTCCTCAGGGCAGCTCCGGTCGGGCTACACCTTC | CAWSSSGQLRSGYTF
TRBJ2-2 | - | - | TRBV25-1 | TGTGCCAGCAGTGAATCCCTTGTCACCGGGGAGCTGTTTTTT | CASSESLVTGELFF
TRBJ1-5 | TRBD1 | - | TRBV6-2/TRBV6-3 | TGTGCCAGCAGCCGGGAAGACAGGGGGTCAAATAGCAATCAGCCCCAGCATTTT | CASSREDRGSNSNQPQHF
TRBJ1-2 | - | - | TRBV29-1 | TGCAGCTTTCTCCGAGGGGAGGGTGACTATGGCTACACCTTC | CSFLRGEGDYGYTF
TRBJ1-5 | - | once | TRBV4-1 | TGCGCCAGCAGCCATCTGGGGCAGGGTAAGTCCGATAGCAATCAGCCCCAGCATTTT | CASSHLGQGKSDSNQPQHF
TRBJ1-5 | TRBD1 | - | TRBV5-3 | TGTGCCAGAAGCTTGGCAGGGGGTAGTCAGCCCCAGCATTTT | CARSLAGGSQPQHF
TRBJ1-4 | TRBD1 | - | TRBV28 | TGTGCCAGCAGTTCCGGGACAGCTGCTAATGAAAAACTGTTTTTT | CASSSGTAANEKLFF
TRBJ1-1 | - | - | TRBV6-2/TRBV6-3 | TGTGCCAGCAGCAGGGGTTGGAGCCGTGGCACTGAAGCTTTCTTT | CASSRGWSRGTEAFF
TRBJ2-2 | - | - | TRBV7-3 | TGTGCCAGCAGCTTAGCGGGAACCGGGGAGCTGTTTTTT | CASSLAGTGELFF
TRBJ2-7 | TRBD1 | once | TRBV30 | TGTGCCTGGAGTCTCAGGGGGCTACCCTACGAGCAGTACTTC | CAWSLRGLPYEQYF
TRBJ1-4 | - | - | TRBV4-3 | TGCGCCAGCAGCCAGGGAGACCTTAATGAAAAACTGTTTTTT | CASSQGDLNEKLFF
TRBJ1-5 | TRBD1 | - | TRBV19 | TGTGCCAGGAAAGCCACGGGACAGTACGAGGGATATAGCAATCAGCCCCAGCATTTT | CARKATGQYEGYSNQPQHF
TRBJ2-7 | - | - | TRBV14 | TGTGCCAGCAGCCCAAGCAAACAGGGTTCCTACGAGCAGTACTTC | CASSPSKQGSYEQYF
TRBJ2-7 | TRBD1 | - | TRBV2 | TGTGCCGTATACGGGACAGGGGGTACTAAAACCTACGAGCAGTACTTC | CAVYGTGGTKTYEQYF
TRBJ2-7 | - | - | TRBV5-6 | TGTGCCAGCAGCTTTCTGTCCTACGAGCAGTACTTC | CASSFLSYEQYF